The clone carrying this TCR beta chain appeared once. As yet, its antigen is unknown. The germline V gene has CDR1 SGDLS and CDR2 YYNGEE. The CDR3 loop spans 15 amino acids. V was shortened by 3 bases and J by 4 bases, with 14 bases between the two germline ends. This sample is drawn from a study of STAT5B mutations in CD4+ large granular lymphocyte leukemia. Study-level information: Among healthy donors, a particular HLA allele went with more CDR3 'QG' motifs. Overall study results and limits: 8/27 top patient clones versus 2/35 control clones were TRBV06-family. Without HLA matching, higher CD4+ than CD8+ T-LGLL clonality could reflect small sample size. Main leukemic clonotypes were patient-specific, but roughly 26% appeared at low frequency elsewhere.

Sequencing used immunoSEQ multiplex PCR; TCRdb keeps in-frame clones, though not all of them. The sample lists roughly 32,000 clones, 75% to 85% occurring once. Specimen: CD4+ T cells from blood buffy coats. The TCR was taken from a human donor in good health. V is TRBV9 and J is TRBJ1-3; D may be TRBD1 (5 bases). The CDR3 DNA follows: TGTGCCAGCAGCGCAGGGACGGACGTGGGAAACACCATATATTTT. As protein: CASSAGTDVGNTIYF.